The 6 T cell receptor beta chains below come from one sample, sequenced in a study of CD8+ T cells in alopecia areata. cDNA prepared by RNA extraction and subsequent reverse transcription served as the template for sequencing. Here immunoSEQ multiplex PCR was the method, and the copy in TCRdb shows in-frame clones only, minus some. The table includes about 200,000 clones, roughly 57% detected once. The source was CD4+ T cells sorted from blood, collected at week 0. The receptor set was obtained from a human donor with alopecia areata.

In nucleotides, the CDR3 is TGTGCCAGCAGGGACGGATTAGCGGGAGGGCCTAGAGATACGCAGTATTTT. It is translated as CASRDGLAGGPRDTQYF. The V call is TRBV2, the J call TRBJ2-3; 11 bases agree with TRBD2. The trim removed 6 bases at V and 5 bases at J, leaving 13 bases unmatched. Germline V gives CDR1 SNHLY, CDR2 FYNNEI. CDR3 length: 17 residues.

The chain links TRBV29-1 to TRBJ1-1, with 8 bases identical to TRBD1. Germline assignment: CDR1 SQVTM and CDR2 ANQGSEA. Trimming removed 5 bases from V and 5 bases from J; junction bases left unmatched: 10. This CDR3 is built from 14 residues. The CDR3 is CSVTTGVVRTEAFF. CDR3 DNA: TGCAGCGTTACGACAGGGGTGGTGAGGACTGAAGCTTTCTTT.

CDR3 sequence (DNA): TGTGCCAGCAGTATCTACGAGCAGTACTTC. The encoded protein is CASSIYEQYF. The chain links TRBV2 to TRBJ2-7; D not resolved. The CDR3 length is 10 residues. Germline lookup yields CDR1 SNHLY and CDR2 FYNNEI. Trimming pared 5 bases from V and 3 bases from J, leaving 2 bases between.

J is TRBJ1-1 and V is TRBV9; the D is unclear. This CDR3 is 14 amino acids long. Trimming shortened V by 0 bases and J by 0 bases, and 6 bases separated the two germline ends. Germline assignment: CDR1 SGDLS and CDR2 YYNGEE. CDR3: CASSVGRVNTEAFF. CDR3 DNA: TGTGCCAGCAGCGTAGGGAGGGTGAACACTGAAGCTTTCTTT.

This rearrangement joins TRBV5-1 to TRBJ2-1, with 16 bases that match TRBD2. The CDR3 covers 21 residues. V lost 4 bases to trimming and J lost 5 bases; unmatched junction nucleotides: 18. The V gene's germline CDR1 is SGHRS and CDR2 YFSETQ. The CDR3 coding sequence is TGCGCCAGCAGCCCCTACTTGGTGGTCCCGGGACTAGCGGGAGGGGACAATGAGCAGTTCTTC. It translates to CASSPYLVVPGLAGGDNEQFF.

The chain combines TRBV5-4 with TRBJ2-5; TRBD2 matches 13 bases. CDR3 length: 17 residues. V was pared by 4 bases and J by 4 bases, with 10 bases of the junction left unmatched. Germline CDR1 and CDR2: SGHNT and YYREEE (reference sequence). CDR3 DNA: TGTGCCAGCAGCAGGGGCGGACTAGCGGGAGAGGTAGAGACCCAGTACTTC. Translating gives CASSRGGLAGEVETQYF.